This record looks at one T cell receptor (beta chain) sequence and its context. Germline assignment: CDR1 MGHRA and CDR2 YSYEKL. This CDR3 has 16 amino acids. V shed 1 base and J shed 3 bases, with 13 bases lying between them. Aged 18 to 65, the patients had hyperthyroidism that was newly diagnosed and had lasted under 2 months. What was amplified from RNA transcripts were TCR beta CDR3 regions. A set of HTBI primers served as the primers for a first-round RT-PCR of the TCR CDR3. TCRdb re-derived calls from the multiplex PCR reads in MiXCR, one entry per CDR3 protein. The sample includes a few hundred thousand distinct CDR3 sequences, 13% to 15% of them seen just once. These data belong to a study of T cells in Graves' hyperthyroidism and ophthalmopathy.

The clonotype originates from a woman between 18 and 29 years old with Graves' hyperthyroidism. The sample taken for sequencing was blood. The genes are TRBV4-1 and TRBJ1-5, with D possibly TRBD1 on 5 matching bases. CDR3 DNA: TGCGCCAGCAGCCAAGGAAGAGGGGCCTCCAATCAGCCCCAGCATTTT. The encoded protein is CASSQGRGASNQPQHF.